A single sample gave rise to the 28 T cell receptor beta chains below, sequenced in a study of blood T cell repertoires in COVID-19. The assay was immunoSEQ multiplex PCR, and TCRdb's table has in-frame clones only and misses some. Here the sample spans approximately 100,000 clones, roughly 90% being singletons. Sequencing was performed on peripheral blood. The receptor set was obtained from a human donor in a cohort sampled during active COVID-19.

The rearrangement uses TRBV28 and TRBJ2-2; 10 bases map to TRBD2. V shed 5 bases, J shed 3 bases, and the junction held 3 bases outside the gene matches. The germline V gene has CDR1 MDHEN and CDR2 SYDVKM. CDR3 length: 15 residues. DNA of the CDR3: TGTGCCAGCAGTCTAGCGGGAGCGTACACCGGGGAGCTGTTTTTT. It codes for CASSLAGAYTGELFF.

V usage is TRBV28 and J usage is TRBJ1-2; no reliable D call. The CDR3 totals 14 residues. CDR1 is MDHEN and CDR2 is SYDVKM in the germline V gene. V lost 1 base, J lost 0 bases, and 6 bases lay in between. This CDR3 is CASSLSHSNYGYTF. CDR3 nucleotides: TGTGCCAGCAGTTTATCCCATTCTAACTATGGCTACACCTTC.

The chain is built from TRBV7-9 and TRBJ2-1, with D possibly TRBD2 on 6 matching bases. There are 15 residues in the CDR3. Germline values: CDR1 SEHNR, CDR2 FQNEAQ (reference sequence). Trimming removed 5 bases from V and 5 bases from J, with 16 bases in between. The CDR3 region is CASSPGFLANNEQFF. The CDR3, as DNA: TGTGCCAGCAGCCCAGGGTTCCTAGCGAACAATGAGCAGTTCTTC.

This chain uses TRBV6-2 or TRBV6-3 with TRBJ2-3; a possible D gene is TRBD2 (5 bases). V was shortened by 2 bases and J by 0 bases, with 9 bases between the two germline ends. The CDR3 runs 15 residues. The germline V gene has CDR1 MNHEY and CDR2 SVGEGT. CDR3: CASSYPGLSTDTQYF. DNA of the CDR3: TGTGCCAGCAGTTACCCCGGACTTAGCACAGATACGCAGTATTTT.

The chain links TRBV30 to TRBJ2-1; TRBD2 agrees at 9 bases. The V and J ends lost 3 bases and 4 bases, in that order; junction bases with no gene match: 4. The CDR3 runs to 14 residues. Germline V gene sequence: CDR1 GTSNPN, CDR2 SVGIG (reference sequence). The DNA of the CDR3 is TGTGCCTGGAGACGCGGGAGGGAGTACAATGAGCAGTTCTTC. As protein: CAWRRGREYNEQFF. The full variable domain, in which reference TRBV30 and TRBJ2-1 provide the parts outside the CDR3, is SQTIHQWPATLVQPVGSPLSLECTVEGTSNPNLYWYRQAAGRGLQLLFYSVGIGQISSEVPQNLSASRPQDRQFILSSKKLLLSDSGFYLCAWRRGREYNEQFFGPGTRLTVL.

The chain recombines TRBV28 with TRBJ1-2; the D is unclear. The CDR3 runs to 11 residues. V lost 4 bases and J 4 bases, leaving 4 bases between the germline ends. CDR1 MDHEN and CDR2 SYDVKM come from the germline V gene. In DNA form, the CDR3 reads TGTGCCAGCAGTTCCCTCTATGGCTACACCTTC. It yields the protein CASSSLYGYTF.

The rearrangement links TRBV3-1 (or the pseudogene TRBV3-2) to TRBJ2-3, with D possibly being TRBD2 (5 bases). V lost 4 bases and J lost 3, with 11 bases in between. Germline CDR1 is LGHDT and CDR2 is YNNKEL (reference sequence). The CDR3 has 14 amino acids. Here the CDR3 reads CASSPGVLTDTQYF. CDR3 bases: TGTGCCAGCAGCCCCGGGGTGCTAACAGATACGCAGTATTTT.

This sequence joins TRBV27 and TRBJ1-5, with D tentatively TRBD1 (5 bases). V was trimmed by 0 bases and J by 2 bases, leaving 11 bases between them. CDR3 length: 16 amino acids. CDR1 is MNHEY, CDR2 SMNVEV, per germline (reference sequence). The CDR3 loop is CASSLSAGAGNQPQHF. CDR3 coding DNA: TGTGCCAGCAGTTTATCTGCTGGGGCGGGCAATCAGCCCCAGCATTTT.

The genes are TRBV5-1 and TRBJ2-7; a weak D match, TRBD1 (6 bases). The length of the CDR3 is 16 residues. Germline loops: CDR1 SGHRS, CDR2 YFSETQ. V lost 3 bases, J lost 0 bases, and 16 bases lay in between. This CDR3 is CASSWQGTQYSYEQYF. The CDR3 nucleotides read TGCGCCAGCAGCTGGCAGGGGACCCAATACTCCTACGAGCAGTACTTC. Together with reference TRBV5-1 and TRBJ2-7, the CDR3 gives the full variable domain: KAGVTQTPRYLIKTRGQQVTLSCSPISGHRSVSWYQQTPGQGLQFLFEYFSETQRNKGNFPGRFSGRQFSNSRSEMNVSTLELGDSALYLCASSWQGTQYSYEQYFGPGTRLTVT.

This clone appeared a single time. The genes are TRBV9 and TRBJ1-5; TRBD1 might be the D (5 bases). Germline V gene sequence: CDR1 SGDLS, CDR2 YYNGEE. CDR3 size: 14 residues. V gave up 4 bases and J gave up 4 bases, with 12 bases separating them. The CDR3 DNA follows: TGTGCCAGCAGCCTTGGGGGGGGGAATCAGCCCCAGCATTTT. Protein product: CASSLGGGNQPQHF.

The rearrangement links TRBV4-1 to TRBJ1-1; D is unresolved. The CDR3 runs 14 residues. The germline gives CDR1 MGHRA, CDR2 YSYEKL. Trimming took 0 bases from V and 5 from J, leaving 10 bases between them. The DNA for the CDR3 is TGCGCCAGCAGCCAAGACGAAAGGCGGACTGAAGCTTTCTTT. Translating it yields CASSQDERRTEAFF.

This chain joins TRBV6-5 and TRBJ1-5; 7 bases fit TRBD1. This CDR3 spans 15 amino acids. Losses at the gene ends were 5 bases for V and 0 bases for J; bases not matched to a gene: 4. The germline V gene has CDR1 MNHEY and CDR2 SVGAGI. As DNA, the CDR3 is TGTGCCAGCAGTACAGGGGAGTATAGCAATCAGCCCCAGCATTTT. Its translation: CASSTGEYSNQPQHF.

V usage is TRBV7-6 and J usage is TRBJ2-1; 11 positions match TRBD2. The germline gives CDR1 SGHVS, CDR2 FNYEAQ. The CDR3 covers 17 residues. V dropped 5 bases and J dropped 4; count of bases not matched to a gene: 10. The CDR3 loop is CASSPLLAGVWYNEQFF. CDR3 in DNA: TGTGCCAGCAGCCCCTTACTAGCGGGAGTTTGGTACAATGAGCAGTTCTTC.

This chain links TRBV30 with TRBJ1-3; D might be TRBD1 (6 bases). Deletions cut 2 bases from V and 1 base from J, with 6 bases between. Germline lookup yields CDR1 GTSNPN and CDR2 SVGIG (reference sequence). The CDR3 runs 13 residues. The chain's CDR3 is CAWSQGSGNTIYF. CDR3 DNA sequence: TGTGCCTGGAGTCAGGGGTCTGGAAACACCATATATTTT.

The CDR3 coding sequence is TGTGCCAGCAGCTTAGGGCAGGGGGTAAACACTGAAGCTTTCTTT. This gives the protein CASSLGQGVNTEAFF. This chain joins TRBV7-9 and TRBJ1-1; 7 bases map to TRBD1. This CDR3 spans 15 amino acids. V lost 1 base to trimming and J lost 2 bases; unmatched junction nucleotides: 4. CDR1 is SEHNR, CDR2 FQNEAQ, per germline (reference sequence).

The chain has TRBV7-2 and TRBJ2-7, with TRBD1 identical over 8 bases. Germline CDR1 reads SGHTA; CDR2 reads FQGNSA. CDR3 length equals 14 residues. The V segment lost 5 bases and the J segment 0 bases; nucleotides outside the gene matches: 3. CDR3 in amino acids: CASSTQGASYEQYF. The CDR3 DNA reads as TGTGCCAGCAGCACCCAGGGGGCCTCCTACGAGCAGTACTTC. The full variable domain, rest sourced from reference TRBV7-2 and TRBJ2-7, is GAGVSQSPSNKVTEKGKDVELRCDPISGHTALYWYRQSLGQGLEFLIYFQGNSAPDKSGLPSDRFSAERTGGSVSTLTIQRTQQEDSAVYLCASSTQGASYEQYFGPGTRLTVT.

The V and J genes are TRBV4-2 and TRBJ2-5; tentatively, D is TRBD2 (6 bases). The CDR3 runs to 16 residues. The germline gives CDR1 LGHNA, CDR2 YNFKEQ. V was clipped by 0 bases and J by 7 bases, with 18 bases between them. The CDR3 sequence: CASSQDLEGLTTTQYF. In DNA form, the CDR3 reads TGTGCCAGCAGCCAAGACTTGGAGGGCCTCACGACGACCCAGTACTTC.

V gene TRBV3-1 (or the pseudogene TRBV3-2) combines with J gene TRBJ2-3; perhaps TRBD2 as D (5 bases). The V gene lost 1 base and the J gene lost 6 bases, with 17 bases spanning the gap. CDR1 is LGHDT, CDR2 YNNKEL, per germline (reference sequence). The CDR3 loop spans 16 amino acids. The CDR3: CASSQVGLEGSDTQYF. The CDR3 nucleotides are TGTGCCAGCAGCCAAGTTGGGCTAGAGGGATCGGATACGCAGTATTTT.

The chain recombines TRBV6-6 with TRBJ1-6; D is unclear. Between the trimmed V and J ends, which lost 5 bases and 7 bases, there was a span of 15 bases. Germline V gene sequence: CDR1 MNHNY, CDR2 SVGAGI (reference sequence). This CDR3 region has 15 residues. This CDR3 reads CASSRTDGSNSPLHF. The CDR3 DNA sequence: TGTGCCAGCAGTCGGACCGACGGGTCGAATTCACCCCTCCACTTT.

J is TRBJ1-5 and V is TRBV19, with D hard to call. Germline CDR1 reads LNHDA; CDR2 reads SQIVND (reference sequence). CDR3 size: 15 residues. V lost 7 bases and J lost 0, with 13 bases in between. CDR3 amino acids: CASKDSSFSNQPQHF. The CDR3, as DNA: TGTGCCAGTAAAGACTCGAGCTTTAGCAATCAGCCCCAGCATTTT. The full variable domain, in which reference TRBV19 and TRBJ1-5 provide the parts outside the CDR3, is DGGITQSPKYLFRKEGQNVTLSCEQNLNHDAMYWYRQDPGQGLRLIYYSQIVNDFQKGDIAEGYSVSREKKESFPLTVTSAQKNPTAFYLCASKDSSFSNQPQHFGDGTRLSIL.

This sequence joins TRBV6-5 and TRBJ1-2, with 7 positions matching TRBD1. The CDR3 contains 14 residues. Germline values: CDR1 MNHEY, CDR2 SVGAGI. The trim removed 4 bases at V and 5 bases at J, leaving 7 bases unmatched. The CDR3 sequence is CASSSGFRGYGYTF. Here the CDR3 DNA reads TGTGCCAGCAGTTCCGGGTTCAGGGGGTATGGCTACACCTTC.

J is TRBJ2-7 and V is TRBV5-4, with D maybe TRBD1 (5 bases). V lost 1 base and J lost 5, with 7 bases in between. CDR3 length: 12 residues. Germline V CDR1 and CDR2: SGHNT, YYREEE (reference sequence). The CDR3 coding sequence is TGTGCCAGCAGCTTGACCAGGGACGAGCAGTACTTC. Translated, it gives CASSLTRDEQYF.

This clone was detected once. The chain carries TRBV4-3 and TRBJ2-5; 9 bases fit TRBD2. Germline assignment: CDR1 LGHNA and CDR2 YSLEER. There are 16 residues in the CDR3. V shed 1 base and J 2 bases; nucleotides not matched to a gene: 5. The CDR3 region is CASSQGTSARQETQYF. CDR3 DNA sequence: TGCGCCAGCAGCCAAGGGACTAGCGCCCGACAAGAGACCCAGTACTTC.

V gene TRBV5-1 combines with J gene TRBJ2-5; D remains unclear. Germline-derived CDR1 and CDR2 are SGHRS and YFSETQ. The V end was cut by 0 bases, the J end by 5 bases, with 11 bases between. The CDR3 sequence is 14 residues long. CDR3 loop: CASSLERARETQYF. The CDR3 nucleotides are TGCGCCAGCAGCTTGGAACGTGCGCGGGAGACCCAGTACTTC.

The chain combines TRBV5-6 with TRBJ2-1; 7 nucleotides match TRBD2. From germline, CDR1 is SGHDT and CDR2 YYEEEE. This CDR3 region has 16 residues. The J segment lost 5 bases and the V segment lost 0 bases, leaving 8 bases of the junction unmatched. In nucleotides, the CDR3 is TGTGCCAGCAGCTTGGCCGGGGGGAATGGGGACAATGAGCAGTTCTTC. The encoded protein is CASSLAGGNGDNEQFF. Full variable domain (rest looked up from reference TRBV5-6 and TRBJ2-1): DAGVTQSPTHLIKTRGQQVTLRCSPKSGHDTVSWYQQALGQGPQFIFQYYEEEERQRGNFPDRFSGHQFPNYSSELNVNALLLGDSALYLCASSLAGGNGDNEQFFGPGTRLTVL.

The CDR3 loop is CASSSSRDRRQRFF. For the CDR3, the DNA is TGTGCCAGCAGCTCGTCCCGGGACAGGCGTCAGAGGTTCTTC. The J gene is TRBJ2-1, the V gene TRBV11-3, with 8 bases fitting TRBD1. Germline CDR1 is SGHNT and CDR2 is YENEEA. The CDR3 extends over 14 amino acids. V lost 4 bases and J lost 15; bases outside the gene matches: 14.

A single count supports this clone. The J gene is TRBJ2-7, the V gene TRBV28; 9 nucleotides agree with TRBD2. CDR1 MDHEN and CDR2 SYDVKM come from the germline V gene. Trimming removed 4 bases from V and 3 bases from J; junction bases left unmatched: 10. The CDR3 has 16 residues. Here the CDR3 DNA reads TGTGCCAGCAGTTCCACGACTAGCGGACTACTCTACGAGCAGTACTTC. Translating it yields CASSSTTSGLLYEQYF. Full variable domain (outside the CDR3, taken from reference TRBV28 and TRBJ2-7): DVKVTQSSRYLVKRTGEKVFLECVQDMDHENMFWYRQDPGLGLRLIYFSYDVKMKEKGDIPEGYSVSREKKERFSLILESASTNQTSMYLCASSSTTSGLLYEQYFGPGTRLTVT.

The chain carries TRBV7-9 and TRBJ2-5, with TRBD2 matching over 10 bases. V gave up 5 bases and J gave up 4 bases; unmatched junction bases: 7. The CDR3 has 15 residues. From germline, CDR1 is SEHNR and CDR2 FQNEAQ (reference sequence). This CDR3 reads CASSPVAGGGETQYF. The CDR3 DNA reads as TGTGCCAGCAGCCCCGTAGCGGGAGGTGGAGAGACCCAGTACTTC.